This T cell receptor (beta chain) comes out of a study of CD8 T cells in Susac syndrome. Random hexamers primed reverse transcription of roughly 0.5 to 1 ug RNA. TCRdb analysed the immunoSEQ multiplex PCR reads with MiXCR anew, one entry per CDR3 protein. The data show over 350,000 distinct CDR3 sequences, with 75% to 90% seen just once and roughly 0.1% held by the top ten. CDR1 is MNHNY and CDR2 is SVGAGI in the germline V gene (reference sequence). This CDR3 is built from 13 residues. V shed 4 bases and J shed 7 bases, with 14 bases lying between them. A single count supports this clonotype. Input material: CD8+ T cells from PBMCs. V is TRBV6-6 and J is TRBJ2-7; D remains ambiguous. The receptor was isolated from a human donor with multiple sclerosis. The CDR3 nucleotides are TGTGCCAGCAGTTCCGGCGGTTCTTGGGAGCAGTACTTC. Translated: CASSSGGSWEQYF.